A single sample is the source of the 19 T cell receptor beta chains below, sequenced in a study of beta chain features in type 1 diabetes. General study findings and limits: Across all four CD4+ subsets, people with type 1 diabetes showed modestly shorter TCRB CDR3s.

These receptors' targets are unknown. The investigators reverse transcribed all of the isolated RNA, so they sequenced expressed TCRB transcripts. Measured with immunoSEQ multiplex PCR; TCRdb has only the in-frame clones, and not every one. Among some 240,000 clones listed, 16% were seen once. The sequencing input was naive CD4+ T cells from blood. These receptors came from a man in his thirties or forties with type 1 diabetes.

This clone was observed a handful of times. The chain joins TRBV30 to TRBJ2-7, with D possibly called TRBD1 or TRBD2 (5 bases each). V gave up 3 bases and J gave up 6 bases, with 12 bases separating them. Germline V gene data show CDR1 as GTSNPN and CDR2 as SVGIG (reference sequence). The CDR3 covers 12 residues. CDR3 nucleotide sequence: TGTGCCTGGAGAATATCAGGGACCGAGCAGTACTTC. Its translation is CAWRISGTEQYF.

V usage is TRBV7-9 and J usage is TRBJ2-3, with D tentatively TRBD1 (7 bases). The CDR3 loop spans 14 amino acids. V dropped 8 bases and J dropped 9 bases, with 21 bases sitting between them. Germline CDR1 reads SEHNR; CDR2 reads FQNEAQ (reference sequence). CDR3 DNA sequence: TGTGCCAGCGGGGACAGCGGGCAGGCCGTAACGCAGTATTTT. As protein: CASGDSGQAVTQYF.

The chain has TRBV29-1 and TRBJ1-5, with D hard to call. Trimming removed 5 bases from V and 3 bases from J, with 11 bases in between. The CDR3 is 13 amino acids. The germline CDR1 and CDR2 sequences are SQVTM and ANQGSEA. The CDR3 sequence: CSVSGGPNQPQHF. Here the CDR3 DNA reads TGCAGCGTTAGTGGTGGCCCCAATCAGCCCCAGCATTTT.

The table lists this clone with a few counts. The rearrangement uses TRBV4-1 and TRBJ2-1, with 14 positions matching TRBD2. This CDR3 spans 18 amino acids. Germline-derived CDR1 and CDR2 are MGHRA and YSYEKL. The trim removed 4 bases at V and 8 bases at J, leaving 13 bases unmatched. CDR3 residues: CASSLQIYGTSGSDEQFF. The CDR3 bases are TGCGCCAGCAGCCTACAGATCTACGGGACTAGCGGGAGCGATGAGCAGTTCTTC.

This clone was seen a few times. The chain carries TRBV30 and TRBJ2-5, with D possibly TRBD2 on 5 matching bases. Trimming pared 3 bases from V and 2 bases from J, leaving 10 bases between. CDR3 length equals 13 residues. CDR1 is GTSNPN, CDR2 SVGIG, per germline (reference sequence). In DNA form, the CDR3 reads TGTGCCTGGAGCCGGGGTCTACAAGAGACCCAGTACTTC. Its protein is CAWSRGLQETQYF.

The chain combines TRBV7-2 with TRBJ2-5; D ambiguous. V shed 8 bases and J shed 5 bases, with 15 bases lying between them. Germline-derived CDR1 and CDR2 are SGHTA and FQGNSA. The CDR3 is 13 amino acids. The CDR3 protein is CASRLGLGETQYF. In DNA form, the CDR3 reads TGTGCCAGCCGGTTAGGGCTAGGGGAGACCCAGTACTTC.

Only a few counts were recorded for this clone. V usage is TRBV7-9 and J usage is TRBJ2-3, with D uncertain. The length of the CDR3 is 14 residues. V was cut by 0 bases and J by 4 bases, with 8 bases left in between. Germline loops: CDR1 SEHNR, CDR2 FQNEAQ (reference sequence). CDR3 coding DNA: TGTGCCAGCAGCTTAGCTGCACAGTCAGATACGCAGTATTTT. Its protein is CASSLAAQSDTQYF.

CDR3 sequence: CATRDPGQAHTDTQYF. As DNA, the CDR3 is TGTGCCACCAGAGACCCGGGACAGGCCCACACAGATACGCAGTATTTT. V gene TRBV15 combines with J gene TRBJ2-3, with 8 positions matching TRBD1. V was clipped by 6 bases and J by 2 bases; unmatched bases: 10. The CDR3 consists of 16 residues. Germline V gene sequence: CDR1 LNHNV, CDR2 YYDKDF (reference sequence).

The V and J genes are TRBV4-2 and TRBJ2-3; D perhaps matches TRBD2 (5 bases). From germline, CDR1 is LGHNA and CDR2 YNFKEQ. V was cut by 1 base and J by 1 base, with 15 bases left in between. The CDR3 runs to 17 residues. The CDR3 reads CASSQGLAGYRTDTQYF. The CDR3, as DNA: TGTGCCAGCAGCCAAGGGCTGGCGGGCTATCGCACAGATACGCAGTATTTT.

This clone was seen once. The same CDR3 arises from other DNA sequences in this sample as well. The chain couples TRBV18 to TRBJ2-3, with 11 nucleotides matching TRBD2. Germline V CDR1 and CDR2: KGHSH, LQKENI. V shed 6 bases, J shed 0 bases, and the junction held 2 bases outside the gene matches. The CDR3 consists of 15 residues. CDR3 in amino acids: CASSRTSGSTDTQYF. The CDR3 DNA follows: TGTGCCAGCTCCCGGACTAGCGGGAGCACAGATACGCAGTATTTT.

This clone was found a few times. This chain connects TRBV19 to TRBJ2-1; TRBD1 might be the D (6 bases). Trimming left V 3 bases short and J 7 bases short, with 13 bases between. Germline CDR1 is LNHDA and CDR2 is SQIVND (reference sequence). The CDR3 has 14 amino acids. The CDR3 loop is CASSMNRDPNEQFF. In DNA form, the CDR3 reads TGTGCCAGTAGTATGAACAGGGACCCAAATGAGCAGTTCTTC.

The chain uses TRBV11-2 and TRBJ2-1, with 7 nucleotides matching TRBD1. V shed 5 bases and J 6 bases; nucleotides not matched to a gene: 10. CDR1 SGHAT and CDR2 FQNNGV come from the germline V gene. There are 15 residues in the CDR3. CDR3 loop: CASSHRGSSLNEQFF. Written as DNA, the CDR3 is TGTGCCAGCAGCCACAGGGGTTCGTCCCTCAATGAGCAGTTCTTC.

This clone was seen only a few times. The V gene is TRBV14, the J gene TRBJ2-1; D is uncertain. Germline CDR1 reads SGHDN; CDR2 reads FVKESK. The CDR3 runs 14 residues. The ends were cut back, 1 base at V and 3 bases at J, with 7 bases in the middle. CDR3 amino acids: CASSQASLYNEQFF. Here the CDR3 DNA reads TGTGCCAGCAGCCAAGCCAGTCTCTACAATGAGCAGTTCTTC.

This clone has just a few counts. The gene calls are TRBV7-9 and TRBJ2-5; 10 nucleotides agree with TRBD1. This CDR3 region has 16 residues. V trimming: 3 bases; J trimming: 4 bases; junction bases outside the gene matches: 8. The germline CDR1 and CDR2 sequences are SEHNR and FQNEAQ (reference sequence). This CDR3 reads CASSFISGTGAETQYF. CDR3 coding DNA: TGTGCCAGCAGCTTTATCTCCGGGACAGGGGCAGAGACCCAGTACTTC.

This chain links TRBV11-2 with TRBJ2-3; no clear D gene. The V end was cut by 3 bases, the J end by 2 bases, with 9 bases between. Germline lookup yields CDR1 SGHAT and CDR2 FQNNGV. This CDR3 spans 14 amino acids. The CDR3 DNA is TGTGCCAGCAGCTTTGACGGGTACACAGATACGCAGTATTTT. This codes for CASSFDGYTDTQYF.

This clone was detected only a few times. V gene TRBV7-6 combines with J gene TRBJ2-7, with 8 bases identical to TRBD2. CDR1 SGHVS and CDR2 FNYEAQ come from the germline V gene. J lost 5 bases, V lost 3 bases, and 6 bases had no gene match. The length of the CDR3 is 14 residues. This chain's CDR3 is CASSFGGRSHEQYF. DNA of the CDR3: TGTGCCAGCAGCTTTGGCGGGAGGAGTCACGAGCAGTACTTC.

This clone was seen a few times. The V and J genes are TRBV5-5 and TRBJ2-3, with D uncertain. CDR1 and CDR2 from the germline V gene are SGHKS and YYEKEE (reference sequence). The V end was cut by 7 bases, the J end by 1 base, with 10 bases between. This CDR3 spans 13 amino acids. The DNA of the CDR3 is TGTGCCAGCGGCATCTGGGGCACAGATACGCAGTATTTT. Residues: CASGIWGTDTQYF.

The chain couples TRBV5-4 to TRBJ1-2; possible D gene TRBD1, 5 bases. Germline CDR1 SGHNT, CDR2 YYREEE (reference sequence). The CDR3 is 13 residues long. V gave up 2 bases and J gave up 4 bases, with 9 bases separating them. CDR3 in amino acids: CASSLYGTYGYTF. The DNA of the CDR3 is TGTGCCAGCAGCTTATACGGGACCTATGGCTACACCTTC.

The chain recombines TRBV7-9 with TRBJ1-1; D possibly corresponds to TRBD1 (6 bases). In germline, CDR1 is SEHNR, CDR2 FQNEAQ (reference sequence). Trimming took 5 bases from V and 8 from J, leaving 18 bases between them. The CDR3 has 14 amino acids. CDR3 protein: CASSKNGHDREAFF. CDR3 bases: TGTGCCAGCAGCAAAAACGGTCACGACAGGGAAGCTTTCTTT.